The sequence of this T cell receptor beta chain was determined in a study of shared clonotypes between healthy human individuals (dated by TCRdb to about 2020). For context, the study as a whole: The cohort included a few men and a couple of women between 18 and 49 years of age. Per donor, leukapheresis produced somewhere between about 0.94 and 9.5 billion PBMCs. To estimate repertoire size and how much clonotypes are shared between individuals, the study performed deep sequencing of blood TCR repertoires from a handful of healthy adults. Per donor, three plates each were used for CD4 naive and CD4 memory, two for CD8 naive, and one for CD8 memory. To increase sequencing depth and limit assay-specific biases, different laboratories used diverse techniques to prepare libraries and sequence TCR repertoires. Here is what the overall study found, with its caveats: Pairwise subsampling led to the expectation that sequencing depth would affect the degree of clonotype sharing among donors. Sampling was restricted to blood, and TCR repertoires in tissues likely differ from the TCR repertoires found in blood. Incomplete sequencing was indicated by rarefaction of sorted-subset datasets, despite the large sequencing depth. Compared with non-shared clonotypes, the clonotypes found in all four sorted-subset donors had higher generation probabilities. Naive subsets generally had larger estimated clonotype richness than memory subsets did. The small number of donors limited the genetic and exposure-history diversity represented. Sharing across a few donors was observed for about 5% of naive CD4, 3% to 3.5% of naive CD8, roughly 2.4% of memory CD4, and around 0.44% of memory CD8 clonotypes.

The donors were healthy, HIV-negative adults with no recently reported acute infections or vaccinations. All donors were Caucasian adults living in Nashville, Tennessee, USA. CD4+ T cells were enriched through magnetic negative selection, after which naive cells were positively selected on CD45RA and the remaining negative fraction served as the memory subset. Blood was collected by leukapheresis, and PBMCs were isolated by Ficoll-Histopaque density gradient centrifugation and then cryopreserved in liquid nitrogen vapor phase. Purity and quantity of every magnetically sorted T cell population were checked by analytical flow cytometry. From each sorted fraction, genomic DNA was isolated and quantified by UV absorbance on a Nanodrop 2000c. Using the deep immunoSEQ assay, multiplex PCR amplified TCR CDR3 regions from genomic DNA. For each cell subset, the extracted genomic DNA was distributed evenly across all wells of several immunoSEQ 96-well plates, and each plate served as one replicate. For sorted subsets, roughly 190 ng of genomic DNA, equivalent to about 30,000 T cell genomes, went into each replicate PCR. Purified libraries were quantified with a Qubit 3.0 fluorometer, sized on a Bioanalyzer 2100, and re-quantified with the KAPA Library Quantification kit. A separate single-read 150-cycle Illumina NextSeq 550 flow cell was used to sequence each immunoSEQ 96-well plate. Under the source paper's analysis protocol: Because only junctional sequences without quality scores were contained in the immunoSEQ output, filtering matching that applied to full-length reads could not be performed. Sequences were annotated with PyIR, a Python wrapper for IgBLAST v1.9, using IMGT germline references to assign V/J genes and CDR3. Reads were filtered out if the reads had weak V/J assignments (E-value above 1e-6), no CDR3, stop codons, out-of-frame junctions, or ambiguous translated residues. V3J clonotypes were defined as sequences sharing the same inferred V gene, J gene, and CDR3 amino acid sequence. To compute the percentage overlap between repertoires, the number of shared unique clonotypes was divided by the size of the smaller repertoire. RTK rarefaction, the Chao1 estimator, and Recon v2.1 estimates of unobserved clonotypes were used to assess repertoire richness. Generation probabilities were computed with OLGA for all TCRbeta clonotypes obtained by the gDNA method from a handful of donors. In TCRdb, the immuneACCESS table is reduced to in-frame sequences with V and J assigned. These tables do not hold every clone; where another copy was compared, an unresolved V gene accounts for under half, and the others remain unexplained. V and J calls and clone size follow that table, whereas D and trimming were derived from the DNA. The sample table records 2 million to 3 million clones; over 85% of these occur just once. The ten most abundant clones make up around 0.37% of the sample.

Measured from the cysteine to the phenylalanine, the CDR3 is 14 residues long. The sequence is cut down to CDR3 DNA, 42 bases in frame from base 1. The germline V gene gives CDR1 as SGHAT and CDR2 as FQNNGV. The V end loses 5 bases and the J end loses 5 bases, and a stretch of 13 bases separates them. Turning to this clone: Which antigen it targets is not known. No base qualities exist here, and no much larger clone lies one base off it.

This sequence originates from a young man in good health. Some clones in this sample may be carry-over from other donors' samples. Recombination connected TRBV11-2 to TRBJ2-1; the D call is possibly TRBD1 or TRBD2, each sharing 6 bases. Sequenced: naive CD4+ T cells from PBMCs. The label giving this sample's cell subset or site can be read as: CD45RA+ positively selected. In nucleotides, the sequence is TGTGCCAGCAGCCCAAGGAGGGGGGACAATGAGCAGTTCTTC. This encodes CASSPRRGDNEQFF.